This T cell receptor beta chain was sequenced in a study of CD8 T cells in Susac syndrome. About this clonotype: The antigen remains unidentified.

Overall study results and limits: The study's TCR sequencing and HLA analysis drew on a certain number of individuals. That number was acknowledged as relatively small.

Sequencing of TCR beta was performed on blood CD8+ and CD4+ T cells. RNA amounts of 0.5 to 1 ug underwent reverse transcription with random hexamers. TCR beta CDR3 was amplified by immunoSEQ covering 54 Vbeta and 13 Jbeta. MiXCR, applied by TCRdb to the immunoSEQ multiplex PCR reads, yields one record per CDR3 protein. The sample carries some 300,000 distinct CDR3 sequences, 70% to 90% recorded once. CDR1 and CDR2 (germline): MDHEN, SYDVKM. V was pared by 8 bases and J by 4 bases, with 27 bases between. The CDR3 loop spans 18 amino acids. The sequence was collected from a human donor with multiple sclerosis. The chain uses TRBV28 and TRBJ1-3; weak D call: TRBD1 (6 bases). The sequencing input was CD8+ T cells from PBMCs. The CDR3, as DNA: TGTGCCAGCGGGACACCGGGACTGAGTTTAGACGTCGGAAACACCATATATTTT. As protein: CASGTPGLSLDVGNTIYF.